Following are 32 T cell receptor beta chains from one sample sequenced in a study of blood T cell repertoires in COVID-19 (dated by TCRdb to about 2020). Library generation was performed with the immunoSEQ multiplex PCR assay. TCRdb stores this immuneACCESS table with in-frame sequences only. Part of the clones is absent; in the studies checked, under half of the shortfall reflects unresolved V genes, and no reason is known for the rest. The sample has some 200,000 clones on record, approximately 91% of them singletons. Clones ranked in the top ten supply roughly 19% of the sample. Sequenced: peripheral blood. All receptors derive from a man aged 50 or older with COVID-19, enrolled during active disease.

The chain links TRBV24-1 to TRBJ2-2; a weak D match, TRBD1 (6 bases). The CDR3 consists of 17 residues. The germline V and J ends were trimmed by 4 bases and 4 bases, with 18 bases remaining between them. Per the germline V gene, CDR1 is KGHDR and CDR2 is SFDVKD. In DNA, the CDR3 is TGTGCCACCAGTGAGCTACAGGGTGGGGTGAGCACCGGGGAGCTGTTTTTT. Translating it yields CATSELQGGVSTGELFF.

Remarks on this clone: A far larger clone is a single base away, which makes a read error likely. The same CDR3 is also encoded by other DNA sequences in this sample. The chain has TRBV6-1 and TRBJ2-7; D ambiguous. V lost 3 bases to trimming and J lost 3 bases, with 3 bases between them. The CDR3 runs to 11 residues. Per the germline V gene, CDR1 is MNHNS and CDR2 is SASEGT. The CDR3 DNA follows: TGTGCCAGCAGTGACATCTACGAGCAGTACTTC. Protein product: CASSDIYEQYF.

This clone was seen once. The chain joins TRBV28 to TRBJ2-2; 9 positions match TRBD1. V gave up 4 bases and J gave up 4 bases; unmatched junction bases: 7. The CDR3 runs 16 residues. CDR1 MDHEN and CDR2 SYDVKM come from the germline V gene. The CDR3 nucleotides read TGTGCCAGCAGTTCATCACAGGGGGCGGGCACCGGGGAGCTGTTTTTT. Amino acids: CASSSSQGAGTGELFF.

The rearrangement links TRBV4-1 to TRBJ2-1, with D perhaps TRBD2 (5 bases). CDR1 is MGHRA and CDR2 is YSYEKL in the germline V gene. The CDR3 loop spans 15 amino acids. Trimming took 6 bases from V and 1 from J, leaving 13 bases between them. CDR3 nucleotides: TGCGCCAGCAGGACTACTAGTGCATCCTACAATGAGCAGTTCTTC. As protein: CASRTTSASYNEQFF.

The chain has TRBV7-9 and TRBJ1-5; D ambiguous. Germline V lookup: CDR1 SEHNR, CDR2 FQNEAQ (reference sequence). There are 17 residues in the CDR3. Trimming cost V 4 bases and J 5 bases, with 21 bases left between them. The CDR3 DNA reads as TGTGCCAGCAGCTCTGGTGGGTGGGCCTATGAAGATCAGCCCCAGCATTTT. Translation: CASSSGGWAYEDQPQHF.

In DNA, the CDR3 is TGTGCCAGCGGCGGCGGAGGACTAGCGGGAGGAAAAGCCAAAAACATTCAGTACTTC. Translation: CASGGGGLAGGKAKNIQYF. The chain joins TRBV2 to TRBJ2-4, with 14 bases matching TRBD2. J was trimmed by 0 bases and V by 8 bases; bases with no gene match: 12. Germline V gene lookup returns CDR1 SNHLY and CDR2 FYNNEI. The CDR3 totals 19 residues.

This clone turned up a few times. The chain employs TRBV2 and TRBJ2-5; the D gene is possibly TRBD1 (7 bases). The CDR3 consists of 11 residues. V lost 11 bases and J lost 4, with 11 bases in between. Germline V gene data show CDR1 as SNHLY and CDR2 as FYNNEI. Here the CDR3 DNA reads TGTGCCTCAGGGGGAGGAGAGACCCAGTACTTC. Translated: CASGGGETQYF. Together with reference TRBV2 and TRBJ2-5, the CDR3 gives the full variable domain: EPEVTQTPSHQVTQMGQEVILRCVPISNHLYFYWYRQILGQKVEFLVSFYNNEISEKSEIFDDQFSVERPDGSNFTLKIRSTKLEDSAMYFCASGGGETQYFGPGTRLLVL.

The chain couples TRBV6-2 or TRBV6-3 to TRBJ2-1; 10 bases match TRBD2. This CDR3 contains 15 residues. V was clipped by 5 bases and J by 3 bases; unmatched bases: 4. Germline V CDR1 and CDR2: MNHEY, SVGEGT. In DNA form, the CDR3 reads TGTGCCAGCAGTCAGACTAGCGGGTTCTACAATGAGCAGTTCTTC. Encoded protein: CASSQTSGFYNEQFF.

The chain links TRBV5-1 to TRBJ1-4; no firm D call. Germline V gene sequence: CDR1 SGHRS, CDR2 YFSETQ. Trimming stripped 0 bases from V and 5 bases from J, with 11 bases between. This CDR3 is built from 15 residues. The CDR3 bases are TGCGCCAGCAGCTTGGACCCGACACCAAATGAAAAACTGTTTTTT. Protein sequence: CASSLDPTPNEKLFF. The full variable domain, completed using reference TRBV5-1 and TRBJ1-4, is KAGVTQTPRYLIKTRGQQVTLSCSPISGHRSVSWYQQTPGQGLQFLFEYFSETQRNKGNFPGRFSGRQFSNSRSEMNVSTLELGDSALYLCASSLDPTPNEKLFFGSGTQLSVL.

The V call is TRBV5-1, the J call TRBJ2-7, with 9 bases identical to TRBD2. Germline CDR1 reads SGHRS; CDR2 reads YFSETQ. The CDR3 is 17 residues long. V lost 3 bases and J lost 0; bases outside the gene matches: 10. CDR3 in DNA: TGCGCCAGCAGCTCGGGACTAGCCAAAACCCTCTCCTACGAGCAGTACTTC. Residues: CASSSGLAKTLSYEQYF.

CDR3 sequence reads: CASSHGLAGHTGELFF. The CDR3 nucleotides are TGTGCCAGCAGCCACGGACTAGCGGGGCACACCGGGGAGCTGTTTTTT. V usage is TRBV7-2 and J usage is TRBJ2-2; 12 bases align to TRBD2. Losses at the gene ends were 5 bases for V and 3 bases for J; bases not matched to a gene: 4. The CDR3 spans 16 residues. CDR1 SGHTA and CDR2 FQGNSA come from the germline V gene.

J is TRBJ2-2 and V is TRBV7-9, with D possibly TRBD1 on 6 matching bases. Per the germline V gene, CDR1 is SEHNR and CDR2 is FQNEAQ (reference sequence). The CDR3 is 16 amino acids. V lost 7 bases and J 2 bases, leaving 17 bases between the germline ends. The CDR3 sequence is CASTQPGQFNTGELFF. Here the CDR3 DNA reads TGTGCCAGCACCCAACCTGGACAGTTCAACACCGGGGAGCTGTTTTTT.

This clone was picked up one time. In DNA form, the CDR3 reads TGTGCCTGGAGACAGGGGCCCCATTTAGATACGCAGTATTTT. Protein product: CAWRQGPHLDTQYF. V is TRBV30 and J is TRBJ2-3; 7 positions match TRBD1. Germline loops: CDR1 GTSNPN, CDR2 SVGIG (reference sequence). The CDR3 totals 14 residues. V trimming: 3 bases; J trimming: 5 bases; junction bases outside the gene matches: 8. The full variable domain, completed using reference TRBV30 and TRBJ2-3, is SQTIHQWPATLVQPVGSPLSLECTVEGTSNPNLYWYRQAAGRGLQLLFYSVGIGQISSEVPQNLSASRPQDRQFILSSKKLLLSDSGFYLCAWRQGPHLDTQYFGPGTRLTVL.

This rearrangement joins TRBV11-2 to TRBJ2-7; 12 bases agree with TRBD2. The CDR3 is 15 residues long. J lost 5 bases, V lost 1 base, and 3 bases had no gene match. Germline CDR1 and CDR2: SGHAT and FQNNGV. The CDR3, as DNA: TGTGCCAGCAGCTTAGTTCTAGCGGGGGGGGACGAGCAGTACTTC. It is translated as CASSLVLAGGDEQYF.

V gene TRBV12-5 combines with J gene TRBJ1-1; the D is unclear. Germline V gene lookup returns CDR1 LGHNT and CDR2 FRNRAP. With 7 bases removed from V and 1 base from J, the gap between germline ends came to 13 bases. The CDR3 length is 14 residues. The CDR3 sequence: CASATSPQNTEAFF. Here the CDR3 DNA reads TGTGCTAGTGCCACAAGTCCACAGAACACTGAAGCTTTCTTT.

The chain joins TRBV29-1 to TRBJ2-5, with D maybe TRBD2 (6 bases). This CDR3 comprises 12 residues. Germline V gives CDR1 SQVTM, CDR2 ANQGSEA. V lost 7 bases to trimming and J lost 4 bases, with 13 bases between them. The CDR3, as DNA: TGCAGCGCCCGTCCAGCGGGAGAGACCCAGTACTTC. Its translation is CSARPAGETQYF.

The rearrangement links TRBV7-2 to TRBJ2-5; 8 bases map to TRBD2. This CDR3 is built from 18 residues. Germline V gene lookup returns CDR1 SGHTA and CDR2 FQGNSA. V lost 1 base, J lost 3 bases, and 13 bases stayed unmatched. The CDR3, as DNA: TGTGCCAGCAGCTTAGATGTTAGCGGGGCCAGGACCGAAGAGACCCAGTACTTC. As protein: CASSLDVSGARTEETQYF.

CDR3 protein: CASSLSAAQVDEQFF. The CDR3 DNA reads TGTGCCAGCAGCTTATCCGCCGCGCAAGTCGATGAGCAGTTCTTC. The rearrangement links TRBV11-2 to TRBJ2-1; D is undetermined. Germline V gene data show CDR1 as SGHAT and CDR2 as FQNNGV. V lost 2 bases to trimming and J lost 8 bases, with 16 bases between them. The CDR3 contains 15 residues.

For the CDR3, the DNA is TGCAGCGTTGCGTCAGGGGCTGGCTACACCTTC. Its protein is CSVASGAGYTF. This chain uses TRBV29-1 with TRBJ1-2, with D maybe TRBD1 (6 bases). V was cut by 4 bases and J by 7 bases, with 10 bases left in between. Looked up from germline, CDR1 is SQVTM and CDR2 is ANQGSEA. This CDR3 is built from 11 residues.

The gene calls are TRBV19 and TRBJ2-3, with D perhaps TRBD2 (5 bases). The V gene's germline CDR1 is LNHDA and CDR2 SQIVND (reference sequence). CDR3 length: 11 amino acids. Trimming removed 11 bases from V and 2 bases from J, with 8 bases in between. The CDR3 region has the DNA TGTGCCGGAGGTGACACAGATACGCAGTATTTT. Protein product: CAGGDTDTQYF.

The chain links TRBV19 to TRBJ1-2, with 8 bases aligning to TRBD1. From germline, CDR1 is LNHDA and CDR2 SQIVND (reference sequence). The ends lost 2 bases at V and 4 bases at J; junction bases unmatched: 9. The CDR3 consists of 16 residues. CDR3 residues: CASSIPSGRGPYGYTF. The CDR3 coding sequence is TGTGCCAGTAGTATACCGTCGGGCAGGGGGCCCTATGGCTACACCTTC.

The chain's CDR3 is CASSSLLGLKTDTQYF. The CDR3 nucleotides read TGTGCCAGCAGTTCGCTACTAGGTTTGAAGACAGATACGCAGTATTTT. The rearrangement uses TRBV28 and TRBJ2-3; TRBD2 might be the D (5 bases). Deletions cut 4 bases from V and 3 bases from J, with 17 bases between. The CDR3 runs to 16 residues. The V gene's germline CDR1 is MDHEN and CDR2 SYDVKM.

This clone was found once. The chain has TRBV5-4 and TRBJ2-5; 13 bases match TRBD2. V lost 4 bases and J lost 4; bases outside the gene matches: 7. Germline CDR1 reads SGHNT; CDR2 reads YYREEE (reference sequence). The length of the CDR3 is 16 residues. The DNA for the CDR3 is TGTGCCAGCAGCCCTAGGACTAGCGGGAGATCAGAGACCCAGTACTTC. As protein: CASSPRTSGRSETQYF.

This clone was observed a handful of times. This sequence joins TRBV5-1 and TRBJ1-4; weak D call: TRBD1 (5 bases). In germline, CDR1 is SGHRS, CDR2 YFSETQ. The germline V and J ends were trimmed by 1 base and 0 bases, with 7 bases remaining between them. The CDR3 runs 15 residues. CDR3 sequence reads: CASSLTGATNEKLFF. CDR3 sequence (DNA): TGCGCCAGCAGCTTGACGGGGGCAACTAATGAAAAACTGTTTTTT.

The V gene is TRBV4-2, the J gene TRBJ2-1, with 7 bases lining up with TRBD2. Germline trimming cut 0 bases from V and 0 bases from J; bases unmatched to any gene: 5. CDR3 length equals 17 residues. Germline CDR1 and CDR2: LGHNA and YNFKEQ. The DNA for the CDR3 is TGTGCCAGCAGCCAAGATGATCGCGGGAGCTCCTACAATGAGCAGTTCTTC. Encoded protein: CASSQDDRGSSYNEQFF.

J is TRBJ2-5 and V is TRBV2; 9 bases match TRBD2. This CDR3 spans 15 amino acids. Per the germline V gene, CDR1 is SNHLY and CDR2 is FYNNEI. Losses at the gene ends were 8 bases for V and 1 base for J; bases not matched to a gene: 8. The CDR3 DNA reads as TGTGCCAGCGATTTGGCGGGAGGGCTCCAAGAGACCCAGTACTTC. Translated: CASDLAGGLQETQYF.

The CDR3 reads CAWSGAGASTDTQYF. The CDR3 DNA follows: TGTGCCTGGAGTGGGGCAGGTGCTAGCACAGATACGCAGTATTTT. V is TRBV30 and J is TRBJ2-3; unclear D gene. Between the trimmed V and J ends, which lost 1 base and 0 bases, there was a span of 11 bases. Germline CDR1 is GTSNPN and CDR2 is SVGIG (reference sequence). This CDR3 is built from 15 residues.

The chain couples TRBV6-5 to TRBJ2-7; D is unresolved. The V and J ends lost 7 bases and 0 bases respectively, with 10 bases between them. CDR3 length equals 13 residues. Germline V CDR1 and CDR2: MNHEY, SVGAGI. The CDR3: CASNPGNSYEQYF. The CDR3 DNA reads as TGTGCCAGCAATCCAGGAAACTCCTACGAGCAGTACTTC.

V and J are TRBV18 and TRBJ2-2, with 11 bases identical to TRBD1. CDR1 and CDR2 from the germline V gene are KGHSH and LQKENI. The CDR3 has 16 amino acids. Trimming cost V 3 bases and J 1 base; bases outside gene matches: 1. The CDR3 here is CASSPGTGGNTGELFF. The DNA for the CDR3 is TGTGCCAGCTCACCGGGGACAGGGGGGAACACCGGGGAGCTGTTTTTT.

This chain uses TRBV3-1 (or the pseudogene TRBV3-2) with TRBJ2-3, with TRBD2 matching 7 bases. The CDR3 is made up of 17 amino acids. V lost 0 bases to trimming and J lost 8 bases; unmatched junction nucleotides: 14. Germline CDR1 and CDR2: LGHDT and YNNKEL (reference sequence). Written as DNA, the CDR3 is TGTGCCAGCAGCCAAGATGTGCCTACTAGCGCAGAGGGTACGCAGTATTTT. It encodes CASSQDVPTSAEGTQYF.

V and J are TRBV4-3 and TRBJ2-3; a possible D gene is TRBD2 (6 bases). Germline V gives CDR1 LGHNA, CDR2 YSLEER. The CDR3 extends over 15 amino acids. V was shortened by 3 bases and J by 0 bases, with 10 bases between the two germline ends. As DNA, the CDR3 is TGCGCCAGCAGCCATAATAGCGGTAGCACAGATACGCAGTATTTT. Its protein product is CASSHNSGSTDTQYF.

This sequence joins TRBV6-2 or TRBV6-3 and TRBJ2-2, with 7 bases that match TRBD2. The CDR3 length is 16 residues. Trimming took 0 bases from V and 0 from J; bases not matched to a gene: 1. CDR1 is MNHEY and CDR2 is SVGEGT in the germline V gene. The CDR3 sequence: CASSYSGGTNTGELFF. The CDR3 coding sequence is TGTGCCAGCAGTTACTCGGGAGGGACGAACACCGGGGAGCTGTTTTTT.